Following are 23 T cell receptor beta chains from one sample sequenced in a study of blood T cell repertoires in COVID-19. Measured with immunoSEQ multiplex PCR; TCRdb has only the in-frame clones, and not every one. This repertoire shows about 160,000 clones, 84% found once; its top ten account for nearly 8%. Sequenced input: PBMCs or T cells enriched from blood (not recorded which). The receptors here all came from a woman aged 45-65 years who had recovered from COVID-19.

The chain employs TRBV19 and TRBJ2-7, with 9 bases aligning to TRBD1. CDR1 LNHDA and CDR2 SQIVND come from the germline V gene (reference sequence). The CDR3 has 16 amino acids. The CDR3, as DNA: TGTGTCCACGCCCGGGACAGGGACTTAGGGAGATACGAGCAGTACTTC. Translating it yields CVHARDRDLGRYEQYF.

The CDR3 DNA sequence: TGTGCCAGCAGTGGTACGAGGACACACTTGAACACTGAAGCTTTCTTT. Translated: CASSGTRTHLNTEAFF. The chain combines TRBV6-1 with TRBJ1-1; D is possibly TRBD1 (5 bases). V was shortened by 4 bases and J by 0 bases, with 15 bases between the two germline ends. From germline, CDR1 is MNHNS and CDR2 SASEGT. The CDR3 is 16 residues long.

The chain joins TRBV9 to TRBJ2-7; D not resolved. Germline CDR1 SGDLS, CDR2 YYNGEE. Trimming cost V 2 bases and J 1 base, with 10 bases left between them. The CDR3 length is 14 residues. As DNA, the CDR3 is TGTGCCAGCAGCGTTGCTAGATTTTCCTACGAGCAGTACTTC. It yields the protein CASSVARFSYEQYF.

The rearrangement links TRBV18 to TRBJ1-1, with D unresolved. The germline V gene has CDR1 KGHSH and CDR2 LQKENI. The CDR3 loop spans 13 amino acids. V gave up 3 bases and J gave up 1 base, with 6 bases separating them. CDR3 nucleotides: TGTGCCAGCTCACCGGCGGGGAACACTGAAGCTTTCTTT. It translates to CASSPAGNTEAFF.

This chain uses TRBV6-5 with TRBJ2-1; TRBD2 is a possible D gene (6 bases). Trimming pared 7 bases from V and 10 bases from J, leaving 17 bases between. The CDR3 totals 13 residues. Germline V CDR1 and CDR2: MNHEY, SVGAGI. The CDR3 sequence is CASTLRRENEQFF. CDR3 in DNA: TGTGCCAGCACCTTAAGGAGGGAAAACGAGCAGTTCTTC.

CDR3 sequence: CASTAFGTPTDTQYF. CDR3 DNA sequence: TGTGCCAGCACAGCATTCGGGACACCCACAGATACGCAGTATTTT. The chain couples TRBV19 to TRBJ2-3; D is possibly TRBD1 (6 bases). Trimming took 9 bases from V and 2 from J, leaving 18 bases between them. This CDR3 has 15 residues. Germline assignment: CDR1 LNHDA and CDR2 SQIVND (reference sequence). Complete variable domain (other parts from reference TRBV19 and TRBJ2-3): DGGITQSPKYLFRKEGQNVTLSCEQNLNHDAMYWYRQDPGQGLRLIYYSQIVNDFQKGDIAEGYSVSREKKESFPLTVTSAQKNPTAFYLCASTAFGTPTDTQYFGPGTRLTVL.

The chain combines TRBV13 with TRBJ2-1, with 9 positions matching TRBD1. Trimming removed 7 bases from V and 2 bases from J; junction bases left unmatched: 3. Germline V gives CDR1 PRHDT, CDR2 FYEKMQ (reference sequence). The CDR3 totals 14 residues. CDR3 sequence reads: CASKRTGAYNEQFF. The CDR3 nucleotides are TGTGCCAGCAAGAGGACAGGGGCCTACAATGAGCAGTTCTTC. Full variable domain (rest looked up from reference TRBV13 and TRBJ2-1): AAGVIQSPRHLIKEKRETATLKCYPIPRHDTVYWYQQGPGQDPQFLISFYEKMQSDKGSIPDRFSAQQFSDYHSELNMSSLELGDSALYFCASKRTGAYNEQFFGPGTRLTVL.

V is TRBV10-3 and J is TRBJ1-2; D may be TRBD1 (6 bases). Germline V gives CDR1 ENHRY, CDR2 SYGVKD. Between the trimmed V and J ends, which lost 2 bases and 9 bases, there was a span of 16 bases. The CDR3 has 14 residues. CDR3 residues: CAISERQYGQRYTF. For the CDR3, the DNA is TGTGCCATCAGTGAGCGACAATACGGACAGCGCTACACCTTC.

The CDR3 protein is CASSLDRRLAGSYEQYF. The CDR3 DNA reads TGTGCCAGCAGCTTAGATCGTCGGCTAGCGGGATCCTACGAGCAGTACTTC. The chain uses TRBV11-2 and TRBJ2-7, with TRBD2 matching 9 bases. With V trimmed by 0 bases and J by 1 base, 7 bases remained unmatched. The CDR3 runs 17 residues. Germline CDR1 SGHAT, CDR2 FQNNGV.

The genes are TRBV23-1 and TRBJ1-2; 9 bases agree with TRBD1. TRBV23-1 is filed as an ORF, its function uncertain. The CDR3 extends over 15 amino acids. V dropped 8 bases and J dropped 5; count of bases not matched to a gene: 12. The CDR3 coding sequence is TGCGCCAGCGCCACCGGGACAGGGTGTTGTTATGGCTACACCTTC. It encodes CASATGTGCCYGYTF.

J is TRBJ1-2 and V is TRBV3-1 (or the pseudogene TRBV3-2), with 10 positions matching TRBD1. Germline V lookup: CDR1 LGHDT, CDR2 YNNKEL (reference sequence). This CDR3 is 15 amino acids long. The V and J ends lost 2 bases and 4 bases, in that order; junction bases with no gene match: 4. The CDR3, as DNA: TGTGCCAGCAGCCAACCCCGGGACAGGGGCTATGGCTACACCTTC. Its translation: CASSQPRDRGYGYTF.

V is TRBV29-1 and J is TRBJ2-7, with 8 bases fitting TRBD2. V dropped 5 bases and J dropped 0; count of bases not matched to a gene: 3. The CDR3 consists of 13 residues. Germline V gives CDR1 SQVTM, CDR2 ANQGSEA. CDR3 loop: CSVSGGPSYEQYF. The CDR3 nucleotides are TGCAGCGTTAGCGGGGGCCCCTCCTACGAGCAGTACTTC.

The chain links TRBV4-3 to TRBJ2-5; 13 nucleotides line up with TRBD2. The CDR3 totals 18 residues. The V segment lost 0 bases and the J segment 5 bases; nucleotides outside the gene matches: 9. Looked up from germline, CDR1 is LGHNA and CDR2 is YSLEER. The CDR3: CASSQERTSGGTPETQYF. CDR3 sequence (DNA): TGCGCCAGCAGCCAAGAAAGGACTAGCGGGGGAACCCCCGAGACCCAGTACTTC.

The V call is TRBV28, the J call TRBJ2-7; TRBD2 agrees at 10 bases. From germline, CDR1 is MDHEN and CDR2 SYDVKM. After removal of 9 bases from V and 5 bases from J, the junction contained 7 bases not matched to a gene. The CDR3 loop spans 13 amino acids. CDR3 bases: TGTGCCAGTACGCTAGCGGGAGCTAACGAGCAGTACTTC. It is translated as CASTLAGANEQYF.

CDR3 in amino acids: CASSLGGTGTYNSPLHF. The DNA for the CDR3 is TGTGCCAGCAGTTTGGGTGGGACAGGAACCTATAATTCACCCCTCCACTTT. J is TRBJ1-6 and V is TRBV27, with 8 bases aligning to TRBD1. In germline, CDR1 is MNHEY, CDR2 SMNVEV (reference sequence). Trimming took 3 bases from V and 2 from J; bases not matched to a gene: 6. This CDR3 has 17 residues.

The chain couples TRBV5-6 to TRBJ1-5; unclear D gene. V dropped 2 bases and J dropped 2 bases, with 14 bases sitting between them. CDR3 size: 16 residues. CDR1 is SGHDT and CDR2 is YYEEEE in the germline V gene. The CDR3 nucleotides are TGTGCCAGCAGCTTAAGACCGGGAACTCGCAATCAGCCCCAGCATTTT. It is translated as CASSLRPGTRNQPQHF.

The V gene is TRBV10-3, the J gene TRBJ2-2; 11 positions agree with TRBD2. The CDR3 spans 16 residues. Unmatched junction bases numbered 10, after V lost 6 bases and J lost 7 bases. Germline V gene lookup returns CDR1 ENHRY and CDR2 SYGVKD. The CDR3 DNA reads as TGTGCCATCAGACGATTACTAGCGGGAGAGGGCGGGGAGCTGTTTTTT. Protein: CAIRRLLAGEGGELFF.

J is TRBJ2-7 and V is TRBV6-5; 8 bases align to TRBD1. This CDR3 has 14 residues. The junction had 5 bases not matched to a gene; V was cut back by 5 bases and J by 2 bases. The germline gives CDR1 MNHEY, CDR2 SVGAGI. Written as DNA, the CDR3 is TGTGCCAGCAGTAGAACACAGGGGGCCTACGAGCAGTACTTC. Translation: CASSRTQGAYEQYF.

This clone was observed many times. V is TRBV11-2 and J is TRBJ2-3, with 8 bases lining up with TRBD2. CDR3 size: 13 residues. V dropped 3 bases and J dropped 12; count of bases not matched to a gene: 8. Germline V gives CDR1 SGHAT, CDR2 FQNNGV. The CDR3 coding sequence is TGTGCCAGCAGCTTTGGGACTAGTTTTCCCCAGTATTTT. Translation: CASSFGTSFPQYF.

The table lists this clone with a count of one. The J gene is TRBJ1-5, the V gene TRBV19, with D perhaps TRBD1 (6 bases). CDR1 is LNHDA, CDR2 SQIVND, per germline (reference sequence). The ends were cut back, 7 bases at V and 0 bases at J, with 16 bases in the middle. The CDR3 has 16 amino acids. In DNA form, the CDR3 reads TGTGCCAGTAAAAGACAGGACACCCCTAGCAATCAGCCCCAGCATTTT. Its translation is CASKRQDTPSNQPQHF.

V and J are TRBV19 and TRBJ2-1, with 8 bases lining up with TRBD2. The V segment lost 4 bases and the J segment 7 bases; nucleotides outside the gene matches: 9. The CDR3 is made up of 15 amino acids. Per the germline V gene, CDR1 is LNHDA and CDR2 is SQIVND (reference sequence). The CDR3 DNA is TGTGCCAGTAGTAACCCCCTCGGGGGGGGTAATGAGCAGTTCTTC. Translated: CASSNPLGGGNEQFF.

This clone was picked up one time. V gene TRBV18 combines with J gene TRBJ1-1; D not certain. Germline assignment: CDR1 KGHSH and CDR2 LQKENI. CDR3 length: 14 residues. V lost 3 bases and J lost 4, with 12 bases in between. The CDR3 DNA reads TGTGCCAGCTCACCGACTGTGGGGAGCACTGAAGCTTTCTTT. This gives the protein CASSPTVGSTEAFF.

The V gene is TRBV27, the J gene TRBJ2-7, with 9 positions matching TRBD2. J was trimmed by 2 bases and V by 3 bases; bases with no gene match: 2. Germline V lookup: CDR1 MNHEY, CDR2 SMNVEV (reference sequence). The CDR3 totals 14 residues. For the CDR3, the DNA is TGTGCCAGCAGTTTGGCGGGGGGGCCCTACGAGCAGTACTTC. This translates into CASSLAGGPYEQYF.